The 30 T cell receptor beta chains reported below all come from one sample, sequenced in a study of blood T cell repertoires in COVID-19 (dated by TCRdb to about 2020). The receptor library was made with the immunoSEQ multiplex PCR assay. TCRdb obtained this table from immuneACCESS and retained in-frame rearrangements with V and J assigned. These tables miss some clones; where compared with another copy, unresolved V genes account for less than half of the shortfall, and the remainder is unexplained. The sample contains around 170,000 clones, around 83% of them found a single time. Of the sample, under 7.5% falls within the top ten clones. The material sequenced was peripheral blood. The receptors come from a woman aged 40 to 49 with acute or convalescent COVID-19.

This clone has a single count. The genes are TRBV2 and TRBJ1-1, with D possibly matching TRBD1 (5 bases). The CDR3 is 13 amino acids. The V and J ends lost 3 bases and 1 base respectively, with 6 bases between them. From germline, CDR1 is SNHLY and CDR2 FYNNEI. The DNA for the CDR3 is TGTGCCAGCAGTGACAGGGAGAACACTGAAGCTTTCTTT. It yields the protein CASSDRENTEAFF. Full variable domain (remainder filled in from reference TRBV2 and TRBJ1-1): EPEVTQTPSHQVTQMGQEVILRCVPISNHLYFYWYRQILGQKVEFLVSFYNNEISEKSEIFDDQFSVERPDGSNFTLKIRSTKLEDSAMYFCASSDRENTEAFFGQGTRLTVV.

The chain uses TRBV2 and TRBJ1-6; 12 nucleotides agree with TRBD1. The junction had 4 bases not matched to a gene; V was cut back by 4 bases and J by 3 bases. The CDR3 sequence is 17 residues long. Germline V gene lookup returns CDR1 SNHLY and CDR2 FYNNEI. CDR3 region: CASSGGTGGFYNSPLHF. CDR3 coding DNA: TGTGCCAGCAGTGGGGGGACAGGGGGCTTCTATAATTCACCCCTCCACTTT.

The chain links TRBV5-1 to TRBJ2-1; 7 nucleotides line up with TRBD2. Per the germline V gene, CDR1 is SGHRS and CDR2 is YFSETQ. The length of the CDR3 is 15 residues. V trimming: 4 bases; J trimming: 2 bases; junction bases outside the gene matches: 6. The CDR3 spells CASSAAGETYNEQFF. The CDR3 DNA reads as TGCGCCAGCAGCGCCGCGGGAGAAACCTACAATGAGCAGTTCTTC.

This chain uses TRBV10-2 with TRBJ2-2; the D gene could be TRBD1 or TRBD2 (5 bases each). Between the trimmed V and J ends, which lost 10 bases and 7 bases, there was a span of 25 bases. CDR1 is WSHSY, CDR2 SAAADI, per germline. This CDR3 has 16 amino acids. The CDR3 DNA reads as TGCGCCACCAGGGAGCGGACAAGGGCTAGAGGCGGGGAGCTGTTTTTT. Amino acids: CATRERTRARGGELFF.

The chain has TRBV13 and TRBJ2-2, with D possibly TRBD2 on 5 matching bases. The germline gives CDR1 PRHDT, CDR2 FYEKMQ (reference sequence). Deletions cut 5 bases from V and 5 bases from J, with 30 bases between. The CDR3 consists of 20 residues. DNA for the CDR3: TGTGCCAGCAGCCCCCCTGGTCGGGAAGGAATGGGTTTACGGACCGGGGAGCTGTTTTTT. Its protein is CASSPPGREGMGLRTGELFF.

This rearrangement joins TRBV24-1 to TRBJ1-2; 7 bases match TRBD1. J gave up 6 bases and V 9 bases, and 6 bases lay outside the gene matches. CDR3 length: 12 residues. CDR1 KGHDR and CDR2 SFDVKD come from the germline V gene. The CDR3 nucleotides are TGTGCCACCCCGGGACAGTTTCATGGCTACACCTTC. Residues: CATPGQFHGYTF.

The rearrangement joins TRBV7-2 to TRBJ1-6; 9 bases agree with TRBD1. Trimming at V came to 5 bases and at J to 10 bases, leaving 6 bases not matched to a gene. Per germline, CDR1 SGHTA and CDR2 FQGNSA. The CDR3 totals 14 residues. This chain's CDR3 is CASSPGQGRSPLHF. In DNA, the CDR3 is TGTGCCAGCAGCCCCGGACAGGGGCGATCACCCCTCCACTTT.

This clone was seen once. The chain has TRBV18 and TRBJ2-3; perhaps TRBD1 as D (6 bases). Germline values: CDR1 KGHSH, CDR2 LQKENI. V dropped 3 bases and J dropped 3 bases, with 10 bases sitting between them. The CDR3 has 14 residues. The CDR3 is CASSPGHVTDTQYF. The CDR3, as DNA: TGTGCCAGCTCACCGGGACATGTAACAGATACGCAGTATTTT.

The chain couples TRBV10-1 to TRBJ2-7, with D perhaps matching TRBD1 (6 bases). There are 16 residues in the CDR3. V was shortened by 2 bases and J by 4 bases, with 18 bases between the two germline ends. The germline CDR1 and CDR2 sequences are WNHNN and SYGVQD (reference sequence). The CDR3 here is CASSEPAGQFWYEQYF. CDR3 DNA sequence: TGCGCCAGCAGTGAGCCCGCCGGACAGTTTTGGTACGAGCAGTACTTC.

This chain joins TRBV27 and TRBJ1-2; D unresolved. The CDR3 is 15 residues long. Germline values: CDR1 MNHEY, CDR2 SMNVEV (reference sequence). The germline V and J ends were trimmed by 2 bases and 0 bases, with 10 bases remaining between them. CDR3: CASSLVPNSNYGYTF. CDR3 nucleotides: TGTGCCAGCAGTTTAGTCCCAAATTCTAACTATGGCTACACCTTC.

The genes are TRBV7-3 and TRBJ1-2; the match to TRBD1 covers 9 bases. The CDR3 consists of 17 residues. Germline values: CDR1 SGHTA, CDR2 FQGTGA. V lost 5 bases and J lost 4; bases outside the gene matches: 14. CDR3 sequence: CASSPDSPGTGFYGYTF. The DNA for the CDR3 is TGTGCCAGCAGCCCAGACAGTCCCGGGACAGGGTTCTATGGCTACACCTTC.

The rearrangement links TRBV4-1 to TRBJ1-1; TRBD1 matches at 8 bases. The length of the CDR3 is 18 residues. The ends lost 5 bases at V and 2 bases at J; junction bases unmatched: 16. From germline, CDR1 is MGHRA and CDR2 YSYEKL. The DNA of the CDR3 is TGCGCCAGCAGCTCTCAGCGAAGCCGGCAGGGGGCAAACACTGAAGCTTTCTTT. This translates into CASSSQRSRQGANTEAFF.

The chain carries TRBV11-2 and TRBJ1-1; no clear D. V was shortened by 4 bases and J by 8 bases, with 14 bases between the two germline ends. The CDR3 has 13 amino acids. CDR1 SGHAT and CDR2 FQNNGV come from the germline V gene. CDR3 nucleotides: TGTGCCAGCAGCTACCGCCAAACCAGGGAAGCTTTCTTT. Translated: CASSYRQTREAFF.

This chain connects TRBV5-6 to TRBJ2-7; possible D gene TRBD2, 5 bases. CDR3 length: 13 residues. Germline V gene lookup returns CDR1 SGHDT and CDR2 YYEEEE. The V end lost 8 bases, the J end lost 2 bases, and 14 bases lay between the germline ends. The CDR3 nucleotides are TGTGCCAGTTTCGGAGGAGAGACCTACGAGCAGTACTTC. It codes for CASFGGETYEQYF.

The chain joins TRBV3-1 (or the pseudogene TRBV3-2) to TRBJ1-6; no clear D gene. V was cut by 4 bases and J by 8 bases, with 12 bases left in between. The length of the CDR3 is 14 residues. Germline CDR1 LGHDT, CDR2 YNNKEL (reference sequence). In DNA, the CDR3 is TGTGCCAGCAGCCCTTACGGGCGGGATTCACCCCTCCACTTT. It specifies CASSPYGRDSPLHF.

This chain joins TRBV5-1 and TRBJ1-1, with TRBD1 identical over 9 bases. Unmatched junction bases numbered 6, after V lost 4 bases and J lost 5 bases. This CDR3 contains 14 residues. The germline gives CDR1 SGHRS, CDR2 YFSETQ. CDR3 DNA: TGCGCCAGCAGCCCGGGACAGGGTTGGACTGAAGCTTTCTTT. Its protein product is CASSPGQGWTEAFF.

The rearrangement joins TRBV5-1 to TRBJ2-7; 7 nucleotides line up with TRBD2. J lost 0 bases, V lost 3 bases, and 6 bases had no gene match. The CDR3 loop spans 15 amino acids. Germline CDR1 is SGHRS and CDR2 is YFSETQ. The DNA for the CDR3 is TGCGCCAGCAGCTCCGAGCGGGGATTCTCCTACGAGCAGTACTTC. Translating it yields CASSSERGFSYEQYF.

The V gene is TRBV27, the J gene TRBJ2-1, with TRBD2 identical over 7 bases. This CDR3 spans 13 amino acids. Germline assignment: CDR1 MNHEY and CDR2 SMNVEV (reference sequence). Losses at the gene ends were 6 bases for V and 10 bases for J; bases not matched to a gene: 9. The CDR3 nucleotides are TGTGCCAGCAGCAATCGGGCGGGAGACGAGCAGTTCTTC. Translated, it gives CASSNRAGDEQFF.

The chain joins TRBV9 to TRBJ2-1, with D possibly matching TRBD1 (6 bases). Germline V gives CDR1 SGDLS, CDR2 YYNGEE. This CDR3 has 15 residues. The germline V and J ends were trimmed by 3 bases and 0 bases, with 10 bases remaining between them. The DNA of the CDR3 is TGTGCCAGCAGCGCACAGGGCAGCTCCTACAATGAGCAGTTCTTC. This translates into CASSAQGSSYNEQFF.

The chain is built from TRBV7-9 and TRBJ2-7, with no clear D. This CDR3 contains 11 residues. V lost 5 bases to trimming and J lost 8 bases, with 10 bases between them. Germline V gives CDR1 SEHNR, CDR2 FQNEAQ (reference sequence). The CDR3 DNA reads TGTGCCAGCAGCCCAGAGGTTAAGCAGTACTTC. Translation gives CASSPEVKQYF.

The chain links TRBV19 to TRBJ2-6; D unresolved. Trimming stripped 3 bases from V and 1 base from J, with 4 bases between. The CDR3 has 14 amino acids. Germline CDR1 and CDR2: LNHDA and SQIVND (reference sequence). The CDR3 DNA reads as TGTGCCAGTAGTATTCCTTCTGGGGCCAACGTCCTGACTTTC. Translation gives CASSIPSGANVLTF. Variable domain in full (rest from reference TRBV19 and TRBJ2-6): DGGITQSPKYLFRKEGQNVTLSCEQNLNHDAMYWYRQDPGQGLRLIYYSQIVNDFQKGDIAEGYSVSREKKESFPLTVTSAQKNPTAFYLCASSIPSGANVLTFGAGSRLTVL.

This rearrangement joins TRBV9 to TRBJ1-6; a weak D match, TRBD1 (5 bases). Germline V gene sequence: CDR1 SGDLS, CDR2 YYNGEE. The CDR3 length is 15 residues. V gave up 0 bases and J gave up 8 bases, with 12 bases separating them. As DNA, the CDR3 is TGTGCCAGCAGCGTAGCTCCCAGGGAGGATTCACCCCTCCACTTT. It specifies CASSVAPREDSPLHF.

The chain is built from TRBV12-3 or TRBV12-4 and TRBJ2-7; 8 nucleotides agree with TRBD1. The V and J ends lost 6 bases and 6 bases, in that order; junction bases with no gene match: 7. The CDR3 length is 13 residues. CDR3 in amino acids: CASRYRGESEQYF. The CDR3 DNA follows: TGTGCCAGCAGATACAGGGGGGAGTCCGAGCAGTACTTC.

The chain links TRBV27 to TRBJ2-7; 8 nucleotides match TRBD1. V dropped 2 bases and J dropped 5; count of bases not matched to a gene: 5. Looked up from germline, CDR1 is MNHEY and CDR2 is SMNVEV (reference sequence). This CDR3 is built from 14 residues. In DNA, the CDR3 is TGTGCCAGCAGTTTAGCGGGACAGGTCCACGAGCAGTACTTC. It codes for CASSLAGQVHEQYF.

About this clone itself: At one of its ends the junction is not consistent with the germline gene, which may arise from a read error. The V and J genes are TRBV4-1 and TRBJ2-3; 15 positions agree with TRBD2. The CDR3 is made up of 15 amino acids. Germline V gene lookup returns CDR1 MGHRA and CDR2 YSYEKL. The CDR3 is CASSQEGLAGGRVDF. The CDR3 DNA reads TGCGCCAGCAGCCAAGAGGGACTAGCGGGAGGAAGAGTGGATTTT.

The V call is TRBV7-9, the J call TRBJ2-5; TRBD2 is a possible D gene (6 bases). CDR1 and CDR2 from the germline V gene are SEHNR and FQNEAQ (reference sequence). This CDR3 region has 14 residues. V lost 5 bases, J lost 7 bases, and 17 bases lay in between. The CDR3 spells CASSQTGTDRTQYF. CDR3 bases: TGTGCCAGCAGCCAGACTGGGACTGATCGGACCCAGTACTTC.

The rearrangement links TRBV28 to TRBJ1-5; D not certain. The CDR3 sequence is 14 residues long. Germline CDR1 reads MDHEN; CDR2 reads SYDVKM. V was trimmed by 6 bases and J by 5 bases, leaving 14 bases between them. For the CDR3, the DNA is TGTGCCAGCAGCCTCGACACCCCCCATCAGCCCCAGCATTTT. The encoded protein is CASSLDTPHQPQHF.

The rearrangement joins TRBV5-8 to TRBJ1-3, with D maybe TRBD1 (5 bases). This CDR3 has 16 amino acids. Trimming took off 0 bases at V and 4 bases at J, with 14 bases between the two ends. Per the germline V gene, CDR1 is SGHTS and CDR2 is YDEGEE. CDR3 bases: TGTGCCAGCAGCTTGGAGGACAACTATGCGGGAAACACCATATATTTT. Residues: CASSLEDNYAGNTIYF. Full variable domain (missing parts from reference TRBV5-8 and TRBJ1-3): EAGVTQSPTHLIKTRGQQATLRCSPISGHTSVYWYQQALGLGLQFLLWYDEGEERNRGNFPPRFSGRQFPNYSSELNVNALELEDSALYLCASSLEDNYAGNTIYFGEGSWLTVV.

The chain is built from TRBV28 and TRBJ2-7, with 10 positions matching TRBD1. This CDR3 region has 14 residues. V was pared by 7 bases and J by 3 bases, with 6 bases of the junction left unmatched. Germline V CDR1 and CDR2: MDHEN, SYDVKM. The CDR3 DNA is TGTGCCAGCACTCCGGGACAGGGGATCTACGAGCAGTACTTC. Protein: CASTPGQGIYEQYF.

In this sample, this clone turned up once. This chain connects TRBV19 to TRBJ1-5, with TRBD1 as a possible D gene (5 bases). From germline, CDR1 is LNHDA and CDR2 SQIVND (reference sequence). This CDR3 has 14 residues. The V gene lost 6 bases and the J gene lost 4 bases, with 13 bases spanning the gap. Written as DNA, the CDR3 is TGTGCCAGTAGGGACCCAGGGTGGAATCAGCCCCAGCATTTT. As protein: CASRDPGWNQPQHF.